The 14 T cell receptor beta chains presented below share a single source sample, sequenced in a study of control samples from healthy donors and cancer patients. TCRdb's table, derived via immunoSEQ multiplex PCR, lists solely in-frame clones and lacks some. Among 130,000 or so clones listed, about 88% were seen once. The sample taken for sequencing was blood. These receptors came from a man aged 45 to 65 in good health.

The CDR3 DNA reads TGTGCCAGCAGCGGTCGCTCCTACGAGCAGTACTTC. Translation: CASSGRSYEQYF. The chain is built from TRBV7-9 and TRBJ2-7; D remains unclear. The CDR3 is made up of 12 amino acids. CDR1 is SEHNR, CDR2 FQNEAQ, per germline (reference sequence). V was clipped by 5 bases and J by 0 bases, with 5 bases between them.

This chain connects TRBV5-4 to TRBJ1-2, with no clear D. Germline V gives CDR1 SGHNT, CDR2 YYREEE (reference sequence). The length of the CDR3 is 16 residues. The V end lost 0 bases, the J end lost 7 bases, and 19 bases lay between the germline ends. The CDR3: CASSLDLLTDTGGYTF. CDR3 DNA sequence: TGTGCCAGCAGCTTGGACCTTCTTACTGACACGGGTGGCTACACCTTC.

The rearrangement uses TRBV6-5 and TRBJ2-1, with D unresolved. The CDR3 is 12 amino acids. V was clipped by 6 bases and J by 6 bases, with 9 bases between them. The germline V gene encodes CDR1 MNHEY and CDR2 SVGAGI. CDR3 DNA: TGTGCCAGCAGCATTTTCGGCAATGAGCAGTTCTTC. Encoded protein: CASSIFGNEQFF.

This sequence joins TRBV2 and TRBJ1-4, with 7 bases identical to TRBD1. The CDR3 has 14 residues. V trimming: 2 bases; J trimming: 8 bases; junction bases outside the gene matches: 5. Per the germline V gene, CDR1 is SNHLY and CDR2 is FYNNEI. The CDR3 spells CASSELQGGEKLFF. CDR3 DNA: TGTGCCAGCAGTGAATTGCAGGGGGGGGAAAAACTGTTTTTT.

V usage is TRBV5-1 and J usage is TRBJ2-1, with 8 positions matching TRBD1. The CDR3 contains 15 residues. V was pared by 2 bases and J by 1 base, with 2 bases of the junction left unmatched. CDR1 and CDR2 (germline): SGHRS, YFSETQ. The CDR3 bases are TGCGCCAGCAGCTTTAGGACAGGGTCCTACAATGAGCAGTTCTTC. Encoded protein: CASSFRTGSYNEQFF. The whole variable domain, filled in from reference TRBV5-1 and TRBJ2-1, reads KAGVTQTPRYLIKTRGQQVTLSCSPISGHRSVSWYQQTPGQGLQFLFEYFSETQRNKGNFPGRFSGRQFSNSRSEMNVSTLELGDSALYLCASSFRTGSYNEQFFGPGTRLTVL.

The table lists this clone with a count of one. J is TRBJ1-5 and V is TRBV9; no definite D call. V dropped 2 bases and J dropped 3 bases, with 6 bases sitting between them. Germline V CDR1 and CDR2: SGDLS, YYNGEE. This CDR3 region has 13 residues. CDR3 sequence: CASSVDLNQPQHF. The CDR3 nucleotides are TGTGCCAGCAGCGTCGATCTCAATCAGCCCCAGCATTTT.

This rearrangement joins TRBV3-1 (or the pseudogene TRBV3-2) to TRBJ2-3; D unclear. The V end was cut by 5 bases, the J end by 6 bases, with 6 bases between. This CDR3 is built from 11 residues. Germline V gene lookup returns CDR1 LGHDT and CDR2 YNNKEL (reference sequence). The CDR3 DNA reads as TGTGCCAGCAGCTGGCTGGATACGCAGTATTTT. Amino acid sequence: CASSWLDTQYF.

The chain uses TRBV6-5 and TRBJ2-7; 7 positions match TRBD1. The germline CDR1 and CDR2 sequences are MNHEY and SVGAGI. This CDR3 contains 13 residues. Trimming took 7 bases from V and 7 from J; bases not matched to a gene: 10. The CDR3 region is CASTPVLTGEQYF. As DNA, the CDR3 is TGTGCCAGCACCCCCGTCTTGACAGGGGAGCAGTACTTC.

This clone was recorded only once. The genes are TRBV5-6 and TRBJ2-2; D is undetermined. The ends were cut back, 2 bases at V and 6 bases at J, with 8 bases in the middle. Germline V gene lookup returns CDR1 SGHDT and CDR2 YYEEEE. This CDR3 contains 13 residues. CDR3 coding DNA: TGTGCCAGCAGCTTTAGAGGTCCCGGGGAGCTGTTTTTT. Translated, it gives CASSFRGPGELFF.

This chain links TRBV9 with TRBJ2-1, with D possibly matching TRBD1 (6 bases). The germline V gene encodes CDR1 SGDLS and CDR2 YYNGEE. V lost 3 bases and J lost 10, with 20 bases in between. The CDR3 is 15 residues long. The CDR3 loop is CASSGRDTLTTEQFF. CDR3 DNA sequence: TGTGCCAGCAGCGGCCGGGACACCCTTACGACAGAGCAGTTCTTC. The full variable domain, in which reference TRBV9 and TRBJ2-1 provide the parts outside the CDR3, is DSGVTQTPKHLITATGQRVTLRCSPRSGDLSVYWYQQSLDQGLQFLIQYYNGEERAKGNILERFSAQQFPDLHSELNLSSLELGDSALYFCASSGRDTLTTEQFFGPGTRLTVL.

This clone showed up just once. The chain has TRBV7-8 and TRBJ2-2; TRBD2 is a possible D gene (6 bases). Trimming removed 8 bases at V and 4 bases at J, with 17 bases between. The CDR3 is made up of 15 amino acids. Germline CDR1 SGHVS, CDR2 FQNEAQ. The CDR3 DNA reads as TGTGCCAGCGGGACCGGGACTTACTCCACCGGGGAGCTGTTTTTT. Its translation is CASGTGTYSTGELFF.

CDR3 DNA sequence: TGTGCCAGCAGCTTAAACTACGACAGGGTACTAGAGACCCAGTACTTC. Translation: CASSLNYDRVLETQYF. The chain recombines TRBV7-8 with TRBJ2-5; 7 nucleotides align to TRBD1. This CDR3 spans 16 amino acids. Looked up from germline, CDR1 is SGHVS and CDR2 is FQNEAQ. Trimming cost V 2 bases and J 4 bases; bases outside gene matches: 10.

The rearrangement joins TRBV30 to TRBJ1-3; 7 bases line up with TRBD1. V lost 8 bases, J lost 4 bases, and 5 bases stayed unmatched. Germline V gene data show CDR1 as GTSNPN and CDR2 as SVGIG (reference sequence). The CDR3 spans 12 residues. CDR3: CAEQGKGNTIYF. DNA of the CDR3: TGTGCCGAACAGGGGAAGGGAAACACCATATATTTT.

The chain has TRBV6-1 and TRBJ1-6; D not certain. Germline V gives CDR1 MNHNS, CDR2 SASEGT. The CDR3 contains 14 residues. Deletions cut 2 bases from V and 7 bases from J, with 9 bases between. CDR3: CASSEYLGNSPLHF. CDR3 DNA sequence: TGTGCCAGCAGTGAATATCTGGGAAATTCACCCCTCCACTTT.